These 19 T cell receptor beta chains were sequenced from one sample in a study of T-cell reconstitution after alpha-beta-depleted transplantation in children (dated by TCRdb to 2015 to 2016). The method was PCR. Sequencing relied on an Illumina HiSeq 2500. TCR library preparation used molecular barcoding, with unique molecular identifiers applied to normalize quantification of the TCRbeta repertoire. The raw public data were reprocessed by TCRdb itself: fastp quality trimming at Q25, MiXCR clonotype calling, in-frame beta chains only. CDR3 protein duplicates are merged, each entry listing the most common genes and DNA. Counted in this sample were about 400,000 distinct CDR3 sequences; roughly 21% of them appeared once. The ten largest clones take up 3% to 4% of the sample. This sample comprised PBMCs from the stem cell graft donor, obtained from the stem cell graft. Receptors originate from a human donor who donated a stem cell graft to a child with acute myeloid leukemia.

This clonotype was counted a few times. J is TRBJ2-3 and V is TRBV12-3 or TRBV12-4; 7 nucleotides align to TRBD2. The ends lost 5 bases at V and 1 base at J; junction bases unmatched: 6. The CDR3 contains 15 residues. The CDR3 DNA follows: TGTGCCAGCAGTCCAGCGGGGCTCCGCACAGATACGCAGTATTTT. Residues: CASSPAGLRTDTQYF.

V is TRBV20-1 and J is TRBJ2-7; 13 positions match TRBD2. Trimming cost V 6 bases and J 7 bases; bases outside gene matches: 9. Germline assignment: CDR1 DFQATT and CDR2 SNEGSKA (reference sequence). The CDR3 contains 14 residues. CDR3 amino acids: CSAGGTSGTREQYF. As DNA, the CDR3 is TGCAGTGCCGGGGGGACTAGCGGGACCAGGGAGCAGTACTTC.

The chain has TRBV20-1 and TRBJ2-1; possibly TRBD1 or TRBD2 for D (6 bases each). The CDR3 spans 17 residues. Trimming shortened V by 3 bases and J by 4 bases, and 22 bases separated the two germline ends. The germline gives CDR1 DFQATT, CDR2 SNEGSKA (reference sequence). This CDR3 reads CSASHRARAGLYNEQFF. CDR3 nucleotides: TGCAGTGCTAGCCACAGGGCCCGGGCGGGATTGTACAATGAGCAGTTCTTC.

This clonotype was recorded a few times. This CDR3 is CASSPWTSGNPYNEQFF. The CDR3 DNA sequence: TGTGCCAGCAGCCCATGGACTAGCGGGAACCCCTACAATGAGCAGTTCTTC. V gene TRBV7-2 combines with J gene TRBJ2-1; 12 bases match TRBD2. The CDR3 sequence is 17 residues long. Germline V gene sequence: CDR1 SGHTA, CDR2 FQGNSA. The trim removed 5 bases at V and 2 bases at J, leaving 7 bases unmatched. Using reference TRBV7-2 and TRBJ2-1 for the parts outside the CDR3, the full variable domain is GAGVSQSPSNKVTEKGKDVELRCDPISGHTALYWYRQSLGQGLEFLIYFQGNSAPDKSGLPSDRFSAERTGGSVSTLTIQRTQQEDSAVYLCASSPWTSGNPYNEQFFGPGTRLTVL.

This clonotype was counted only a few times. The chain uses TRBV12-3 or TRBV12-4 and TRBJ2-6; tentatively, D is TRBD2 (6 bases). Deletions cut 6 bases from V and 2 bases from J, with 17 bases between. CDR3 length: 17 residues. CDR3 sequence: CASSPIGRGTGANVLTF. DNA for the CDR3: TGTGCCAGCAGCCCCATCGGGCGGGGAACTGGGGCCAACGTCCTGACTTTC.

This clonotype came up a few times. The chain employs TRBV20-1 and TRBJ2-7; TRBD2 aligns across 7 bases. CDR3 length equals 10 residues. The germline V gene has CDR1 DFQATT and CDR2 SNEGSKA (reference sequence). Trimming removed 5 bases from V and 8 bases from J; junction bases left unmatched: 3. The CDR3 reads CSAVSGKQYF. CDR3 nucleotides: TGCAGTGCTGTGAGCGGGAAGCAGTACTTC.

This clonotype was found many times. The chain recombines TRBV12-3 or TRBV12-4 with TRBJ2-3; D unclear. V lost 3 bases, J lost 0 bases, and 7 bases lay in between. This CDR3 comprises 14 residues. As DNA, the CDR3 is TGTGCCAGCAGTTTTATCGGGAGCACAGATACGCAGTATTTT. This sequence encodes CASSFIGSTDTQYF.

This clonotype has at least ten counts. This chain links TRBV5-1 with TRBJ2-3; 8 bases agree with TRBD1. Looked up from germline, CDR1 is SGHRS and CDR2 is YFSETQ. The trim removed 4 bases at V and 5 bases at J, leaving 12 bases unmatched. This CDR3 is built from 16 residues. Here the CDR3 reads CASSGQAQGAGDTQYF. The CDR3 nucleotides read TGCGCCAGCAGCGGTCAAGCTCAGGGGGCTGGAGATACGCAGTATTTT.

This clonotype was recorded at least ten times. The chain carries TRBV7-2 and TRBJ2-2, with unresolved D. Germline-derived CDR1 and CDR2 are SGHTA and FQGNSA. The ends were cut back, 5 bases at V and 0 bases at J, with 7 bases in the middle. There are 14 residues in the CDR3. CDR3 amino acids: CASSPWTNTGELFF. As DNA, the CDR3 is TGTGCCAGCAGCCCCTGGACGAACACCGGGGAGCTGTTTTTT.

This clonotype was detected many times. J is TRBJ2-1 and V is TRBV12-3 or TRBV12-4, with 9 positions matching TRBD1. This CDR3 contains 14 residues. Unmatched junction bases numbered 8, after V lost 7 bases and J lost 7 bases. This CDR3 is CASIPRDRENEQFF. The DNA for the CDR3 is TGTGCCAGCATCCCCCGGGACAGGGAGAATGAGCAGTTCTTC.

This clonotype showed up many times. V is TRBV4-3 and J is TRBJ2-7; unclear D gene. V lost 5 bases and J lost 6, with 11 bases in between. The CDR3 totals 12 residues. CDR1 is LGHNA, CDR2 YSLEER, per germline. The CDR3 nucleotides read TGCGCCAGCAGCTACACGAGAGGCGAGCAGTACTTC. It specifies CASSYTRGEQYF.

The genes are TRBV28 and TRBJ2-7; TRBD1 matches 12 bases. Per the germline V gene, CDR1 is MDHEN and CDR2 is SYDVKM. V shed 6 bases and J 2 bases; nucleotides not matched to a gene: 5. The CDR3 is 15 amino acids. Here the CDR3 reads CASSSGQGAPYEQYF. CDR3 sequence (DNA): TGTGCCAGCAGCTCGGGACAGGGGGCTCCCTACGAGCAGTACTTC.

This clonotype came up many times. The genes are TRBV15 and TRBJ1-2; 10 nucleotides match TRBD1. The CDR3 covers 13 residues. Germline V CDR1 and CDR2: LNHNV, YYDKDF (reference sequence). The V gene end was trimmed by 6 bases and the J gene end by 6 bases; junction bases not matched to a gene: 4. The CDR3 protein is CATSPDRGDGYTF. The CDR3 DNA reads as TGTGCCACCAGTCCGGACAGGGGGGATGGCTACACCTTC.

The chain couples TRBV20-1 to TRBJ2-7, with D tentatively TRBD2 (6 bases). V was cut by 0 bases and J by 2 bases, with 14 bases left in between. The CDR3 extends over 15 amino acids. Germline CDR1 DFQATT, CDR2 SNEGSKA (reference sequence). The DNA of the CDR3 is TGCAGTGCTAGAGATAGTCGGGAGTCGCCCTACGAGCAGTACTTC. As protein: CSARDSRESPYEQYF.

V usage is TRBV7-9 and J usage is TRBJ2-5, with TRBD2 matching over 11 bases. In germline, CDR1 is SEHNR, CDR2 FQNEAQ (reference sequence). The CDR3 contains 15 residues. The V and J ends lost 8 bases and 1 base, in that order; junction bases with no gene match: 6. CDR3 amino acids: CASRIAGGGQETQYF. In DNA form, the CDR3 reads TGTGCCAGCCGGATAGCGGGAGGGGGCCAAGAGACCCAGTACTTC.

V usage is TRBV5-1 and J usage is TRBJ1-1; 7 nucleotides line up with TRBD1. Per germline, CDR1 SGHRS and CDR2 YFSETQ. V shed 1 base and J 5 bases; nucleotides not matched to a gene: 5. The CDR3 is 14 residues long. CDR3 DNA: TGCGCCAGCAGCTTGACCCAGACAGGGACTGAAGCTTTCTTT. Its protein is CASSLTQTGTEAFF.

This clonotype was recorded many times. The genes are TRBV20-1 and TRBJ1-4; unclear D gene. CDR1 and CDR2 (germline): DFQATT, SNEGSKA (reference sequence). The CDR3 contains 14 residues. Trimming removed 1 base from V and 0 bases from J, with 6 bases in between. The CDR3 DNA follows: TGCAGTGCTAGAGTAGTATCAACTAATGAAAAACTGTTTTTT. Its translation: CSARVVSTNEKLFF.

This sequence joins TRBV5-1 and TRBJ2-1; 7 bases match TRBD1. Germline lookup yields CDR1 SGHRS and CDR2 YFSETQ. CDR3 length equals 15 residues. The trim removed 5 bases at V and 4 bases at J, leaving 9 bases unmatched. The CDR3 loop reads CASRAHGTDYNEQFF. CDR3 sequence (DNA): TGCGCCAGCAGAGCTCATGGGACAGATTACAATGAGCAGTTCTTC.

This clonotype was detected a few times. The chain links TRBV29-1 to TRBJ2-5; no clear D. V dropped 7 bases and J dropped 0 bases, with 15 bases sitting between them. From germline, CDR1 is SQVTM and CDR2 ANQGSEA. CDR3 length: 14 residues. CDR3 sequence reads: CSALNLAYQETQYF. The DNA of the CDR3 is TGCAGCGCTCTTAATTTGGCCTACCAAGAGACCCAGTACTTC. Combining the CDR3 with reference TRBV29-1 and TRBJ2-5 gives the whole variable domain SAVISQKPSRDICQRGTSLTIQCQVDSQVTMMFWYRQQPGQSLTLIATANQGSEATYESGFVIDKFPISRPNLTFSTLTVSNMSPEDSSIYLCSALNLAYQETQYFGPGTRLLVL.